Listed here are 21 T cell receptor beta chains from one sample, sequenced in a study of blood T cells in healthy people across ages. Alongside a J-beta primer mix, a sample-barcoded 5' primer served in a second PCR lasting about 6 to 12 cycles. TCRdb re-analysed the 5' RACE reads in MiXCR, keeping a single row per CDR3 protein. Of about a million distinct CDR3 sequences in the sample, roughly 52% were seen once. Sequencing was performed on blood. The receptors come from a young man in good health.

This clonotype was recorded a few times. V gene TRBV7-2 combines with J gene TRBJ2-7, with 9 bases identical to TRBD1. In germline, CDR1 is SGHTA, CDR2 FQGNSA. The CDR3 has 15 amino acids. V trimming: 4 bases; J trimming: 0 bases; junction bases outside the gene matches: 4. CDR3 sequence reads: CASSSSQGASYEQYF. The CDR3 DNA sequence: TGTGCCAGCAGCTCCTCACAGGGGGCCTCCTACGAGCAGTACTTC.

As for this clonotype: An end of the junction differs from the germline gene, which may be a read error. The chain has TRBV7-2 and TRBJ2-1, with 8 bases matching TRBD2. The CDR3 is made up of 19 amino acids. Germline loops: CDR1 SGHTA, CDR2 FQGNSA. CDR3: CASSQAPSRGGALYNERFF. The CDR3 region has the DNA TGTGCCAGCAGCCAGGCCCCGTCTCGGGGGGGGGCGTTGTACAATGAGCGGTTCTTC.

The chain employs TRBV4-1 and TRBJ1-1; D perhaps matches TRBD1 (5 bases). This CDR3 has 16 residues. Per germline, CDR1 MGHRA and CDR2 YSYEKL. Trimming cost V 4 bases and J 4 bases, with 19 bases left between them. The CDR3 protein is CASSLVTLDTATEAFF. In DNA form, the CDR3 reads TGCGCCAGCAGCCTAGTCACCCTGGACACCGCCACTGAAGCTTTCTTT.

This clonotype appeared a few times. The DNA of the CDR3 is TGTGCCAGCAGCTTAATTGGCAGTGGAGGGTCACCCCTCCACTTT. It yields the protein CASSLIGSGGSPLHF. The chain uses TRBV7-2 and TRBJ1-6; no reliable D call. The V gene lost 2 bases and the J gene lost 10 bases, with 15 bases spanning the gap. The germline V gene has CDR1 SGHTA and CDR2 FQGNSA. This CDR3 has 15 amino acids.

The table lists this clonotype with a few counts. V usage is TRBV29-1 and J usage is TRBJ1-1; D is ambiguous. V dropped 6 bases and J dropped 3 bases, with 5 bases sitting between them. Germline assignment: CDR1 SQVTM and CDR2 ANQGSEA. This CDR3 contains 10 residues. CDR3: CSVWDTEAFF. The CDR3 coding sequence is TGCAGCGTCTGGGACACTGAAGCTTTCTTT.

This clonotype was observed a handful of times. The junction differs from germline at one of its ends, possibly a read error. The chain combines TRBV5-1 with TRBJ1-1; D is possibly TRBD1 (5 bases). The CDR3 contains 13 residues. Germline V gene data show CDR1 as SGHRS and CDR2 as YFSETQ. This chain's CDR3 is CATTDGGNTEAFF. The CDR3 coding sequence is TGCGCCACCACGGACGGGGGGAACACTGAAGCTTTTTTT.

This clonotype was detected only once. The chain joins TRBV12-3 or TRBV12-4 to TRBJ2-3, with D unresolved. V was pared by 2 bases and J by 6 bases, with 18 bases between. The CDR3 loop spans 16 amino acids. CDR3 loop: CASSLSSGQRGDTQYF. For the CDR3, the DNA is TGTGCCAGCAGTTTAAGTTCGGGCCAGAGAGGCGATACGCAGTATTTT.

Regarding this clonotype: A read error may account for a junction end that differs from germline. The rearrangement joins TRBV4-1 to TRBJ2-2; 12 bases map to TRBD2. Germline V lookup: CDR1 MGHRA, CDR2 YSYEKL. The CDR3 runs to 17 residues. The CDR3 bases are TGCGTCAGCAGCCAGCAAGGACTAGCGGGGTTCACCGGGGAGCTGTTTTTT. It codes for CVSSQQGLAGFTGELFF.

This chain connects TRBV28 to TRBJ1-1; D possibly corresponds to TRBD1 (5 bases). V was clipped by 3 bases and J by 1 base, with 9 bases between them. The CDR3 is 14 amino acids. CDR1 is MDHEN and CDR2 is SYDVKM in the germline V gene. CDR3 residues: CASSFGTQNTEAFF. CDR3 sequence (DNA): TGTGCCAGCAGTTTTGGGACCCAGAACACTGAAGCTTTCTTT.

The chain has TRBV9 and TRBJ2-1; TRBD2 matches 7 bases. The V gene end was trimmed by 5 bases and the J gene end by 7 bases; junction bases not matched to a gene: 12. CDR3 length: 15 residues. Germline CDR1 SGDLS, CDR2 YYNGEE. CDR3 region: CASSPVEAGGNEQFF. For the CDR3, the DNA is TGTGCCAGCAGTCCGGTAGAGGCCGGGGGGAATGAGCAGTTCTTC.

The chain couples TRBV11-3 to TRBJ2-1; D perhaps matches TRBD1 (6 bases). The last part of the DNA fits TRBJ2-7 better; the J call may be wrong. CDR1 and CDR2 from the germline V gene are SGHNT and YENEEA. The CDR3 loop spans 17 amino acids. CDR3 sequence (DNA): TGTGCCAGCAGCCTGCGACAGGTACTCAGCTCCTACAATGAGCAGTACTTC. It yields the protein CASSLRQVLSSYNEQYF.

The V and J genes are TRBV4-1 and TRBJ2-3, with TRBD1 as a possible D gene (5 bases). The CDR3 consists of 18 residues. Germline V gene sequence: CDR1 MGHRA, CDR2 YSYEKL. V was cut by 0 bases and J by 0 bases, with 16 bases left in between. The CDR3 region has the DNA TGCGCCAGCAGCCAAGAAAAAGCAGGCAAGGGGAGCACAGATACGCAGTATTTT. Residues: CASSQEKAGKGSTDTQYF.

This clonotype was observed a handful of times. A read error is possible here, since a much larger clone lies one base away. The rearrangement links TRBV28 to TRBJ1-2; 10 bases map to TRBD1. This CDR3 is 15 amino acids long. CDR1 and CDR2 from the germline V gene are MDHEN and SYDVKM. V lost 6 bases to trimming and J lost 4 bases; unmatched junction nucleotides: 8. DNA of the CDR3: TGTGCCAGCAGCCCTCCGGGACAGGGGACCTATGGCTACACCTTC. Amino acid sequence: CASSPPGQGTYGYTF.

This clonotype was seen at least ten times. This chain uses TRBV3-1 with TRBJ2-5; D not certain. With 1 base removed from V and 6 bases from J, the gap between germline ends came to 9 bases. The CDR3 is 13 amino acids. Germline V gene lookup returns CDR1 LGHDT and CDR2 YNNKEL (reference sequence). CDR3 region: CASSQGNEKTQYF. The CDR3 DNA reads as TGTGCCAGCAGCCAAGGGAATGAGAAGACCCAGTACTTC.

The chain uses TRBV6-2 or TRBV6-3 and TRBJ2-1, with TRBD2 identical over 8 bases. Germline V gene data show CDR1 as MNHEY and CDR2 as SVGEGT. This CDR3 has 12 residues. Unmatched junction bases numbered 1, after V lost 6 bases and J lost 6 bases. The DNA of the CDR3 is TGTGCCAGCAGGGGGACTAGCAATGAGCAGTTCTTC. It is translated as CASRGTSNEQFF.

Worth noting for this clonotype: This may be a read error, as it is one base from a much larger clone. The chain recombines TRBV29-1 with TRBJ1-4; D is uncertain. Per the germline V gene, CDR1 is SQVTM and CDR2 is ANQGSEA. The CDR3 length is 13 residues. Trimming removed 7 bases at V and 8 bases at J, with 17 bases between. The CDR3, as DNA: TGCAGCGCCTCCGCATTTGAGGGAGAAAAACTGTTTTTT. It yields the protein CSASAFEGEKLFF.

This clonotype was seen at least ten times. The chain links TRBV6-6 to TRBJ2-5; TRBD2 might be the D (6 bases). The germline V gene has CDR1 MNHNY and CDR2 SVGAGI (reference sequence). V lost 6 bases, J lost 4 bases, and 15 bases lay in between. This CDR3 region has 14 residues. The CDR3 DNA sequence: TGTGCCAGCAGCTCCGACGGGGGATCAGAGACCCAGTACTTC. Translated, it gives CASSSDGGSETQYF.

In this sample, this clonotype turned up many times. The rearrangement joins TRBV24-1 to TRBJ2-1; 11 bases line up with TRBD2. The CDR3 consists of 17 residues. Per germline, CDR1 KGHDR and CDR2 SFDVKD. Trimming at V came to 4 bases and at J to 4 bases, leaving 8 bases not matched to a gene. The CDR3 DNA is TGTGCCACCAGTGACCCTTTGACTAGCGGGGTTTACAATGAGCAGTTCTTC. Protein: CATSDPLTSGVYNEQFF.

CDR3 DNA: TGTGCCACCAGCAGAGGGGAGGAAGGGAGGTATGAGCAGTACTTC. This gives the protein CATSRGEEGRYEQYF. This rearrangement joins TRBV15 to TRBJ2-4; D is possibly TRBD2 (6 bases). Trimming removed 1 base at V and 13 bases at J, with 20 bases between. From germline, CDR1 is LNHNV and CDR2 YYDKDF (reference sequence). CDR3 length: 15 residues.

A few counts support this clonotype. The chain is built from TRBV20-1 and TRBJ2-7; D is undetermined. V was cut by 4 bases and J by 5 bases, with 18 bases left in between. Germline V lookup: CDR1 DFQATT, CDR2 SNEGSKA (reference sequence). CDR3 size: 14 residues. The CDR3 region has the DNA TGCAGTGCTACACTACGGGCACAGCTCCACGAGCAGTACTTC. As protein: CSATLRAQLHEQYF.

The genes are TRBV29-1 and TRBJ1-5; D is uncertain. Trimming removed 4 bases at V and 4 bases at J, with 11 bases between. The CDR3 is 13 residues long. Per the germline V gene, CDR1 is SQVTM and CDR2 is ANQGSEA. The CDR3 sequence is CSVAGGLNQPQHF. DNA of the CDR3: TGCAGCGTTGCCGGCGGATTAAATCAGCCCCAGCATTTT.